This T cell receptor (beta chain) was identified during a study of blood T cell repertoires in COVID-19. Between the trimmed V and J ends, which lost 6 bases and 2 bases, there was a span of 17 bases. This CDR3 comprises 15 residues. Germline V lookup: CDR1 MDHEN, CDR2 SYDVKM. The assay was immunoSEQ multiplex PCR, and TCRdb's table has in-frame clones only and misses some. Among approximately 180,000 clones listed, about 88% were seen once. Ages ranged from about 18 to 89 years, with residence in approximately 23 US areas. Membership in each cohort depended on participant-reported clinical history. J is TRBJ2-7 and V is TRBV28, with D perhaps TRBD2 (6 bases). The sequenced material came from PBMCs or T cells enriched from blood (not recorded which). This receptor was identified in a woman between 35 and 50 years old with acute COVID-19. The CDR3 is CASSRAGDLAYEQYF. The CDR3 DNA follows: TGTGCCAGCAGCCGAGCCGGGGACTTAGCCTACGAGCAGTACTTC.